This T cell receptor (beta chain) was retrieved from a study of cytomegalovirus exposure and HLA in healthy donors. V was clipped by 0 bases and J by 7 bases, with 19 bases between them. CDR3 length: 17 residues. Germline values: CDR1 LGHNA, CDR2 YSLEER. The study ran its PCR with 60 Vbeta and 13 Jbeta primers. Only in-frame clones appear in the TCRdb table, and some are missing; sequencing was by immunoSEQ multiplex PCR. The profile covers about 130,000 clones, with over 65% appearing a single time and around 1.2% taken by the ten largest. Findings and limits, study-wide: The records held CMV serostatus as the only immune exposure information. Later work found most CMV-associated TCR beta chains apparently HLA-restricted.

This clone was seen just once. The antigen is unknown. Donors in the study were healthy people who gave bone marrow. V and J are TRBV4-3 and TRBJ2-1; TRBD2 is a possible D gene (5 bases). The clonotype was recovered from a man in his forties or fifties in good health and CMV-seronegative. What was sequenced was PBMCs. The CDR3 here is CASSQDPGGSRWNEQFF. The CDR3 bases are TGCGCCAGCAGCCAAGATCCCGGAGGCTCCAGGTGGAATGAGCAGTTCTTC.